The clone carrying this T cell receptor (beta chain) appeared a few times. Its cognate antigen is unknown. This specimen comes from a study of cytomegalovirus exposure and HLA in healthy donors. Between the trimmed V and J ends, which lost 6 bases and 2 bases, there was a span of 14 bases. Germline lookup yields CDR1 MNHEY and CDR2 SMNVEV (reference sequence). This CDR3 contains 14 residues. Study outcomes and limitations: Rare TCR sequences dominated, though some public TCRs recurred in many donors.

Researchers ran the PCR with 60 Vbeta and 13 Jbeta primers. Clones were sequenced by immunoSEQ multiplex PCR, and TCRdb holds only the in-frame ones, with some missing. Among about 150,000 clones listed, roughly 68% were seen once. The TCR sequence derives from a man aged 30 to 45 in good health and CMV-seropositive. Specimen: PBMCs. This chain joins TRBV27 and TRBJ2-7; D possibly corresponds to TRBD2 (6 bases). This CDR3 reads CASSRNPGAYEQYF. Here the CDR3 DNA reads TGTGCCAGCAGCAGGAATCCGGGGGCCTACGAGCAGTACTTC.